Detailed here is one T cell receptor beta chain. What this receptor recognizes is not known. No base qualities exist here, and no much larger clone lies one base off it. The sample comes from a study of cytomegalovirus exposure and HLA in healthy donors (dated by TCRdb to about 2017). Background on the whole study: An earlier analysis of about 560 of the donors reported 276 Gb of sequence data and about 120 million unique TCR beta sequences obtained from about 170 million T cells. Rather than using new phenotypic data, the later analysis identified candidate immune exposures from TCR beta sequences and from how often those sequences occurred across donors. The number of donors typed differed by locus, with about 629-630 for A, B, C, DRB1 and DQB1, around 560 for DQA1, 600 to 610 for DPA1, and over 400 for DPB1. In addition to the first cohort of 650 to 750 subjects, a separate validation cohort of around 110 different subjects was used. To predict cytomegalovirus infection status, the study combined high-throughput TCR immunosequencing, statistical association of individual TCRs with disease status, and machine learning. Several DR-DQ haplotypes were handled as single units for association and clustering because linkage in the cohort was strong. The study profiled the T cell repertoires of 500 to 800 subjects by immunosequencing and related them to cytomegalovirus serostatus. A later genetic analysis used genome-wide SNP genotypes for about 65% of the roughly 700 donors, treating that subset as a discovery cohort. Every repertoire in the discovery cohort had been generated on one and the same sequencing platform. Around 330 gigabases of sequencing data and 70 million to 95 million unique TCR sequences made up an early release that covered nearly 650 HLA-typed donors. Among a few hundred genotyped donors of the cohort, an average of around 240,000 unique TCR beta nucleotide sequences were sequenced per donor, 15% to 20% of them non-productive. Donor age, sex, ethnicity and CMV serostatus were collected together with the repertoire data. To decide whether each TCR beta V gene segment behaved as functional or pseudogenic, an earlier analysis of some 600 of the donors relied on high-throughput TCR beta sequencing. The aim of the study was to test whether cataloging public T cell receptors could identify signatures of past pathogen exposure. The genetic ancestry cluster associated with self-reported Caucasian donors included about 81% of the roughly 390 genotyped donors. A later analysis re-examined previously published TCR beta repertoires from over 500 donors and added high-resolution HLA genotyping to investigate patterns of TCR occurrence. Class I and class II HLA loci were covered by the typing at four-digit resolution. General study outcomes and caveats: A later analysis found that TCR association rates varied across HLA loci, with DRB1 alleles showing the most associated TCRs and HLA-C alleles the fewest. V-gene and J-gene trimming of TCR beta chains was associated with a missense DCLRE1C variant in a later genetic analysis, and the association was replicated in an independent cohort. Correlated functional status among segregating V segments might reflect linkage disequilibrium, but an unknown experimental factor could not be ruled out. A later analysis reported that several top co-occurrence clusters appeared linked to parvovirus B19, influenza, CMV and Epstein-Barr virus. Specific HLA alleles were associated with over 15,000 TCR beta sequences at a false discovery rate of 0.05 in a later analysis. The authors suggested that the approach could potentially be extended to other disease states and immunological phenotypes. A group of highly shared sequence variants was considered likely to be a technical artifact of the sequencing pipeline. The study listed 150 to 200 TCR beta chains as associated with cytomegalovirus. Cytomegalovirus status was reported to be diagnosed by the classifier with high specificity and sensitivity in both the original and validation cohorts. The only immune exposure information available for the cohort was CMV serostatus. Only TCR beta chains were sequenced in this cohort, and the absence of alpha or paired-chain data limited detectable features. Compared with the approximately 710-donor mean, donors in an Asian-associated ancestry cluster had fewer N-insertions in productive TCRs, according to a later genetic analysis. When HLA alleles, especially DR and DQ, strongly co-occurred, TCR associations were difficult to assign to individual alleles. Some IMGT-functional V segments, including TRBV6-2 and TRBV6-3, could not be distinguished by the 87-base-pair reads and were therefore excluded. Most CMV-associated TCR beta chains appeared to be HLA-restricted in a later analysis, and the HLA associations seemed to be driven largely by CMV exposure. Because HLA typing was unavailable for some donors at each locus, only the typed subset was used in association tests. The presence/absence analyses assumed that sequencing depth was roughly uniform across donors, and that assumption may not be true. A further reported finding was that TCR beta sequences accurately predicted the HLA-A and HLA-B alleles for most subjects in the first cohort. While some public TCRs were present in many individuals, most TCR sequences turned up only very rarely across donors. In vitro tests confirmed that a few of the cytomegalovirus-associated TCR beta chains recognize cytomegalovirus antigens. Because counts were too low, seventeen rarely observed V segments, including chromosome 9 orphons, were excluded from the earlier analysis of around 590 of the donors. In an earlier analysis of 587 of the donors, most TCR beta V segments appeared in productive rearrangements about 90% or about 30% of the time, broadly matching IMGT annotations. In a later analysis, HLA-associated TCR beta chains showed more clonal expansion and lower generation probabilities than non-associated chains that were equally common.

V loses 2 bases, J loses 9 bases, and the germline ends lie 23 bases apart. As encoded in the germline V gene, CDR1 is SGHVS while CDR2 is FQNEAQ. The CDR3 starts with the cysteine, ends with the phenylalanine, and has 17 residues. Only CDR3 DNA is held: 51 bases, read in frame from base 1. The library was generated by the immunoSEQ multiplex PCR assay. A mixture of 60 forward primers for TCR Vbeta segments and 13 reverse primers for TCR Jbeta segments was used in the multiplex PCR. The CDR3 region of rearranged TCR beta genes was amplified from genomic DNA by a multiplex PCR assay. The Illumina HiSeq System was used to sequence the amplified TCR beta libraries as 87-base-pair reads. As for the original processing: A later analysis tallied 75 million to 95 million unique TCR beta chains across the 666 repertoires, and some 10 million of those chains were shared by two or more donors. Raw reads were error-corrected and collapsed into unique sequences by a nearest-neighbor algorithm in which closely related sequences were merged to remove PCR and sequencing errors. Alignment of CDR3 sequences to IMGT reference sequences was used to assign V, D and J gene segments. For a sequence to be retained, a match of at least six nucleotides was required to both a V gene segment and a J gene segment. A rearrangement counted as productive if the CDR3 had no stop codons and remained in frame with V and J, and every other rearrangement counted as non-productive. CDR3 was defined by IMGT convention, running from the second conserved V-encoded cysteine to the conserved J-encoded phenylalanine. The earlier analysis of fewer than 700 of the donors excluded sequences that lacked an unambiguous match to a single V gene segment. In an earlier analysis of some 590 of the donors, V segments were called functional above 56.7% productive rearrangements and were called segregating when the between-donor standard deviation exceeded 5%. To diagnose cytomegalovirus status from the catalog of TCR beta chain sequences, a statistical classification framework was built. V and J gene assignment, in a later analysis, came from comparing TCR nucleotide sequences with IMGT/GENE-DB human TR gene sequences. In a later analysis, CDR3 sequences and most-parsimonious VDJ recombination scenarios were assigned using the TCRdist pipeline. In a later analysis, every TCR beta chain was defined by the combination of its CDR3 amino acid sequence and its V-gene family, and reads without a unique V-gene family were dropped. In a later analysis, 450 to 600 highly shared, low-generation-probability nucleotide sequences were removed to address suspected cross-contamination and a sequencing artifact. A later analysis calculated a clonal expansion index for each public chain from normalized within-repertoire ranks of inferred template counts. A later analysis computed generation probabilities with a VDJ recombination model fitted to out-of-frame rearrangements, and checked the results against IGoR. In a later analysis, TCR-TCR, TCR-HLA and TCR-CMV co-occurrence was scored with hypergeometric tests, and a repertoire-size bias correction was applied to TCR pairs. False discovery rates were estimated in a later analysis by permuting HLA or CMV assignments 20 times. In a later analysis, co-occurring TCRs were grouped using DBSCAN, with TCRdist sequence similarity added in when clustering inside HLA-allele-positive subsets. Repertoires with fewer than 30,000 or more than 120,000 public chains were left out of co-occurrence clustering, as were about five repertoires with anomalous nucleotide sharing. Drawn from immuneACCESS, this table holds only the in-frame rearrangements with V and J called that TCRdb kept. Clones are partly lost; checked studies trace under half to an unresolved V gene and leave the rest unexplained. Clone size and V and J calls were adopted from that table, with D and trimming inferred from the DNA. The sample has tens of thousands of clones on record, 65% to 75% of them singletons. The ten largest clones add up to roughly 25% of the sample.

The cohort consisted of 666 healthy bone marrow donors. All cohort members were sampled while nominally healthy, although unrecorded immune exposures were likely present. The donor was CMV seropositive and was included in the group of approximately 310 seropositive cohort members. Every donor gave a peripheral blood sample, and the peripheral blood mononuclear cells from that sample were used for TCR beta sequencing. Genomic DNA extraction from the blood cell samples was performed with the Qiagen DNeasy Blood Extraction Kit. The source material was PBMCs. This sequence was found in a man aged 50 to 59 in good health and CMV-seropositive. The V and J genes are TRBV7-8 and TRBJ2-1; the D gene is perhaps TRBD2, from 5 matching bases. The DNA sequence is as follows: TGTGCCAGCAGCTTACGAAGGACTTACCGGCCTCAATTTGAGCAGTTCTTC. Translated, it gives CASSLRRTYRPQFEQFF.